One and the same sample provided the 30 T cell receptor beta chains below, sequenced in a study of cytomegalovirus exposure and HLA in healthy donors. The study ran its PCR with 60 Vbeta and 13 Jbeta primers. Libraries were prepared by immunoSEQ multiplex PCR; TCRdb keeps only in-frame clonotypes and omits some of them. The data contain about 180,000 clones, roughly 84% of them singletons. Sequenced material: PBMCs. The receptors derive from a girl aged 2 to 9 in good health and CMV-seropositive.

The rearrangement joins TRBV28 to TRBJ1-2; 7 bases are shared with TRBD1. The CDR3 is 13 amino acids. V trimming: 6 bases; J trimming: 7 bases; junction bases outside the gene matches: 8. The germline CDR1 and CDR2 sequences are MDHEN and SYDVKM. CDR3 sequence (DNA): TGTGCCAGCAGCCTGACAGGGTACGCTGGCTACACCTTC. Amino acids: CASSLTGYAGYTF.

This chain joins TRBV7-9 and TRBJ2-1; possible D gene TRBD2, 6 bases. V was trimmed by 0 bases and J by 9 bases, leaving 6 bases between them. Germline CDR1 is SEHNR and CDR2 is FQNEAQ (reference sequence). This CDR3 region has 12 residues. The CDR3 region is CASSLAGGEQFF. DNA for the CDR3: TGTGCCAGCAGCTTAGCCGGGGGTGAGCAGTTCTTC.

This clone was detected once. CDR3 DNA sequence: TGTGCCAGCAGTGAACAATCGGGGGAGAATTCACCCCTCCACTTT. It yields the protein CASSEQSGENSPLHF. The gene calls are TRBV6-1 and TRBJ1-6; a weak D match, TRBD1 (5 bases). This CDR3 region has 15 residues. With 2 bases removed from V and 7 bases from J, the gap between germline ends came to 12 bases. Germline V gene sequence: CDR1 MNHNS, CDR2 SASEGT.

The rearrangement joins TRBV11-2 to TRBJ2-5; tentative D call: TRBD2 (6 bases). The germline V gene encodes CDR1 SGHAT and CDR2 FQNNGV. CDR3 length equals 12 residues. V lost 1 base and J lost 7, with 7 bases in between. The chain's CDR3 is CASSLGSGTQYF. The CDR3 DNA is TGTGCCAGCAGCTTAGGTAGCGGGACCCAGTACTTC.

The chain recombines TRBV7-9 with TRBJ2-7; possible D gene TRBD1, 5 bases. V was trimmed by 10 bases and J by 0 bases, leaving 10 bases between them. CDR3 length: 12 residues. CDR1 and CDR2 from the germline V gene are SEHNR and FQNEAQ (reference sequence). CDR3 in amino acids: CAIGHISYEQYF. As DNA, the CDR3 is TGTGCCATCGGACATATCTCCTACGAGCAGTACTTC.

This chain links TRBV6-1 with TRBJ1-1; TRBD1 is a possible D gene (5 bases). The CDR3 totals 13 residues. Germline V CDR1 and CDR2: MNHNS, SASEGT. The ends were cut back, 7 bases at V and 1 base at J, with 10 bases in the middle. This CDR3 is CASTLDRNTEAFF. CDR3 sequence (DNA): TGTGCCAGCACCCTAGACAGGAACACTGAAGCTTTCTTT.

V gene TRBV5-6 combines with J gene TRBJ1-2, with D perhaps TRBD1 (5 bases). This CDR3 has 14 amino acids. Per the germline V gene, CDR1 is SGHDT and CDR2 is YYEEEE. V lost 6 bases and J lost 5, with 17 bases in between. The CDR3 DNA is TGTGCCAGCAACCTCCAGAGACAGCGTTATGGCTACACCTTC. As protein: CASNLQRQRYGYTF.

The chain joins TRBV7-9 to TRBJ1-5, with D hard to call. The CDR3 runs 12 residues. Trimming pared 4 bases from V and 4 bases from J, leaving 5 bases between. The V gene's germline CDR1 is SEHNR and CDR2 FQNEAQ (reference sequence). The DNA of the CDR3 is TGTGCCAGCAGCTCGGGGAATCAGCCCCAGCATTTT. Residues: CASSSGNQPQHF.

The rearrangement links TRBV18 to TRBJ1-3; D is uncertain. This CDR3 is built from 18 residues. The ends were cut back, 2 bases at V and 1 base at J, with 18 bases in the middle. Germline V CDR1 and CDR2: KGHSH, LQKENI. DNA for the CDR3: TGTGCCAGCTCACCAACAATCCGGGGTTCCCCTTCTGGAAACACCATATATTTT. Its protein product is CASSPTIRGSPSGNTIYF.

The chain is built from TRBV10-3 and TRBJ1-2, with 7 bases matching TRBD1. V lost 0 bases, J lost 7 bases, and 11 bases stayed unmatched. CDR3 length equals 16 residues. CDR1 and CDR2 (germline): ENHRY, SYGVKD. The CDR3 bases are TGTGCCATCAGTGAGTCTCTGGTGGAGGGGGCAGGTGGCTACACCTTC. This translates into CAISESLVEGAGGYTF.

This clone was counted a few times. The rearrangement links TRBV19 to TRBJ1-1; a possible D gene is TRBD1 (5 bases). The ends were cut back, 6 bases at V and 3 bases at J, with 8 bases in the middle. The CDR3 totals 12 residues. The germline V gene has CDR1 LNHDA and CDR2 SQIVND (reference sequence). The chain's CDR3 is CASSREDTEAFF. Written as DNA, the CDR3 is TGTGCCAGTAGCAGGGAGGACACTGAAGCTTTCTTT.

The J gene is TRBJ2-5, the V gene TRBV10-1; D is possibly TRBD2 (5 bases). V was shortened by 0 bases and J by 5 bases, with 16 bases between the two germline ends. The germline gives CDR1 WNHNN, CDR2 SYGVQD (reference sequence). The CDR3 runs to 16 residues. The CDR3 DNA is TGCGCCAGCAGTGAGTCGTTTATGGGTCGGAGGGAGACCCAGTACTTC. Translated: CASSESFMGRRETQYF.

V is TRBV6-5 and J is TRBJ1-2; D may be TRBD1 (5 bases). V was pared by 2 bases and J by 6 bases, with 19 bases between. Germline-derived CDR1 and CDR2 are MNHEY and SVGAGI. The CDR3 sequence is 16 residues long. The CDR3 DNA reads TGTGCCAGCAGTTACCGGGATCCCAGGACGGGGGATGGCTACACCTTC. The encoded protein is CASSYRDPRTGDGYTF.

This clone was seen a few times. The rearrangement joins TRBV2 to TRBJ1-1, with D hard to call. V shed 0 bases and J shed 10 bases, with 12 bases lying between them. The germline gives CDR1 SNHLY, CDR2 FYNNEI. The CDR3 loop spans 13 amino acids. The CDR3 here is CASSEALASPAFF. CDR3 nucleotide sequence: TGTGCCAGCAGTGAAGCGCTTGCCAGTCCAGCTTTCTTT.

The V gene is TRBV6-6, the J gene TRBJ1-2; tentative D call: TRBD1 (5 bases). CDR3 length equals 15 residues. Germline-derived CDR1 and CDR2 are MNHNY and SVGAGI (reference sequence). The ends were cut back, 1 base at V and 0 bases at J, with 9 bases in the middle. CDR3 region: CASSYLGEANYGYTF. In nucleotides, the CDR3 is TGTGCCAGCAGTTACTTAGGGGAAGCTAACTATGGCTACACCTTC.

This clone was seen only a few times. The V gene is TRBV19, the J gene TRBJ1-4; the match to TRBD1 covers 8 bases. CDR3 length: 13 amino acids. Germline CDR1 LNHDA, CDR2 SQIVND (reference sequence). With 3 bases clipped from V and 6 bases from J, the junction kept 0 bases outside the gene matches. The CDR3 coding sequence is TGTGCCAGTAGTATGGACAGGGATGAAAAACTGTTTTTT. It codes for CASSMDRDEKLFF.

This sequence joins TRBV6-1 and TRBJ2-1; D unclear. The V and J ends lost 5 bases and 3 bases respectively, with 5 bases between them. This CDR3 contains 12 residues. Looked up from germline, CDR1 is MNHNS and CDR2 is SASEGT. CDR3 nucleotide sequence: TGTGCCAGCAGTCCAGACTACAATGAGCAGTTCTTC. This encodes CASSPDYNEQFF.

The chain carries TRBV11-3 and TRBJ2-3, with 8 bases identical to TRBD2. The CDR3 has 15 amino acids. CDR1 is SGHNT, CDR2 YENEEA, per germline. Losses at the gene ends were 5 bases for V and 4 bases for J; bases not matched to a gene: 8. The CDR3 loop reads CASSPAGERADTQYF. CDR3 nucleotide sequence: TGTGCCAGCAGCCCAGCGGGGGAGAGAGCAGATACGCAGTATTTT.

The chain joins TRBV6-1 to TRBJ2-1, with TRBD2 identical over 7 bases. V shed 2 bases and J 7 bases; nucleotides not matched to a gene: 5. This CDR3 has 14 residues. Germline V gene sequence: CDR1 MNHNS, CDR2 SASEGT. CDR3 sequence (DNA): TGTGCCAGCAGTGAATCGGGGGGTAGGAATGAGCAGTTCTTC. It encodes CASSESGGRNEQFF.

The chain combines TRBV4-1 with TRBJ1-1; 7 nucleotides line up with TRBD1. V lost 2 bases, J lost 5 bases, and 5 bases stayed unmatched. The CDR3 is 14 residues long. CDR1 MGHRA and CDR2 YSYEKL come from the germline V gene. The CDR3 protein is CASSQIMDRTEAFF. In DNA, the CDR3 is TGCGCCAGCAGCCAAATAATGGACAGGACTGAAGCTTTCTTT.

This clone was seen only once. This sequence joins TRBV7-9 and TRBJ2-1; TRBD2 aligns across 10 bases. CDR3 length: 16 amino acids. Germline V CDR1 and CDR2: SEHNR, FQNEAQ (reference sequence). Losses at the gene ends were 0 bases for V and 8 bases for J; bases not matched to a gene: 7. The DNA of the CDR3 is TGTGCCAGCAGCTTAGCACTAGCGGGAAATAGGGATGAGCAGTTCTTC. Its translation is CASSLALAGNRDEQFF.

This chain joins TRBV5-1 and TRBJ1-2; 9 nucleotides align to TRBD1. Germline assignment: CDR1 SGHRS and CDR2 YFSETQ. Unmatched junction bases numbered 7, after V lost 5 bases and J lost 5 bases. The CDR3 totals 14 residues. The CDR3 sequence: CASRSDRGGYGYTF. DNA for the CDR3: TGCGCCAGCAGGTCTGACAGGGGGGGATATGGCTACACCTTC.

The chain uses TRBV5-1 and TRBJ2-7; 8 bases are shared with TRBD1. Germline assignment: CDR1 SGHRS and CDR2 YFSETQ. Unmatched junction bases numbered 6, after V lost 2 bases and J lost 2 bases. The CDR3 runs to 15 residues. The chain's CDR3 is CASSFSGQGTYEQYF. DNA of the CDR3: TGCGCCAGCAGCTTTAGTGGACAGGGAACCTACGAGCAGTACTTC.

J is TRBJ2-1 and V is TRBV4-1, with a possible D match to TRBD2 (6 bases). The length of the CDR3 is 15 residues. CDR1 is MGHRA and CDR2 is YSYEKL in the germline V gene. V dropped 3 bases and J dropped 1 base, with 10 bases sitting between them. The CDR3: CASSQLGLSYNEQFF. The CDR3 DNA sequence: TGCGCCAGCAGCCAGCTGGGACTTTCCTACAATGAGCAGTTCTTC.

The chain couples TRBV9 to TRBJ2-3; tentatively, D is TRBD1 (5 bases). V dropped 1 base and J dropped 0 bases, with 9 bases sitting between them. The CDR3 runs 15 residues. Germline CDR1 reads SGDLS; CDR2 reads YYNGEE. Here the CDR3 reads CASSVLGASTDTQYF. The CDR3 DNA reads as TGTGCCAGCAGCGTATTAGGGGCAAGCACAGATACGCAGTATTTT.

CDR3 in amino acids: CSVAYTSTDTQYF. For the CDR3, the DNA is TGCAGCGTTGCATACACCTCCACAGATACGCAGTATTTT. The chain uses TRBV29-1 and TRBJ2-3, with unresolved D. Looked up from germline, CDR1 is SQVTM and CDR2 is ANQGSEA. This CDR3 has 13 residues. V was clipped by 4 bases and J by 2 bases, with 10 bases between them.

This clone was found once. The J gene is TRBJ1-1, the V gene TRBV5-1, with 7 bases matching TRBD1. The CDR3 covers 15 residues. The V segment lost 0 bases and the J segment 4 bases; nucleotides outside the gene matches: 6. Germline V gives CDR1 SGHRS, CDR2 YFSETQ. CDR3 protein: CASSLDRQGGTEAFF. The CDR3 coding sequence is TGCGCCAGCAGCTTGGACCGACAGGGTGGCACTGAAGCTTTCTTT.

This clone was seen once. The rearrangement uses TRBV6-6 and TRBJ1-4, with 7 bases matching TRBD1. The CDR3 extends over 13 amino acids. V lost 2 bases and J lost 8; bases outside the gene matches: 2. Germline V gene lookup returns CDR1 MNHNY and CDR2 SVGAGI (reference sequence). The chain's CDR3 is CASSYRGREKLFF. The CDR3 region has the DNA TGTGCCAGCAGTTACAGGGGGCGCGAAAAACTGTTTTTT.

The chain joins TRBV30 to TRBJ1-6, with D possibly TRBD1 on 6 matching bases. Deletions cut 0 bases from V and 8 bases from J, with 11 bases between. This CDR3 contains 14 residues. CDR1 and CDR2 (germline): GTSNPN, SVGIG (reference sequence). The CDR3 loop is CAWSVSQGYSPLHF. In DNA, the CDR3 is TGTGCCTGGAGTGTAAGTCAGGGGTATTCACCCCTCCACTTT.

J is TRBJ1-2 and V is TRBV29-1, with D perhaps matching TRBD1 (5 bases). The CDR3 totals 12 residues. V was shortened by 1 base and J by 4 bases, with 7 bases between the two germline ends. Germline V gives CDR1 SQVTM, CDR2 ANQGSEA. The CDR3 DNA reads TGCAGCGTTGAAGGACAGTTCTATGGCTACACCTTC. It specifies CSVEGQFYGYTF.